The 15 T cell receptor beta chains below were found in one sample sequenced in a study of human thymus T cells. Thymus tissue was removed during corrective cardiac surgery. The assay was immunoSEQ multiplex PCR, and TCRdb's table has in-frame clones only and misses some. The repertoire has around 130,000 clones, around 94% of them found once; the top ten carry 0.02% to 0.025%. The material sequenced was thymus tissue. The receptors originated from a boy under two years old with a congenital heart defect but otherwise immunologically healthy.

The chain couples TRBV6-1 to TRBJ2-2; no firm D call. This CDR3 region has 12 residues. Per the germline V gene, CDR1 is MNHNS and CDR2 is SASEGT. Deletions cut 6 bases from V and 1 base from J, with 3 bases between. CDR3 residues: CASRQNTGELFF. The CDR3 bases are TGTGCCAGCAGGCAGAACACCGGGGAGCTGTTTTTT.

The chain joins TRBV9 to TRBJ2-1; D remains ambiguous. The CDR3 has 16 amino acids. CDR1 and CDR2 from the germline V gene are SGDLS and YYNGEE. Trimming cost V 3 bases and J 2 bases, with 15 bases left between them. CDR3 residues: CASSGKRLDAYNEQFF. CDR3 in DNA: TGTGCCAGCAGCGGAAAACGGCTAGACGCCTACAATGAGCAGTTCTTC.

This chain links TRBV9 with TRBJ2-7; D uncertain. V was clipped by 4 bases and J by 2 bases, with 13 bases between them. Germline V lookup: CDR1 SGDLS, CDR2 YYNGEE. This CDR3 is 14 amino acids long. This chain's CDR3 is CASSRSHLTYEQYF. The CDR3, as DNA: TGTGCCAGCAGCCGTTCACACCTAACCTACGAGCAGTACTTC. Variable domain in full (rest from reference TRBV9 and TRBJ2-7): DSGVTQTPKHLITATGQRVTLRCSPRSGDLSVYWYQQSLDQGLQFLIQYYNGEERAKGNILERFSAQQFPDLHSELNLSSLELGDSALYFCASSRSHLTYEQYFGPGTRLTVT.

This chain uses TRBV7-2 with TRBJ2-3; 13 nucleotides line up with TRBD2. The ends lost 5 bases at V and 2 bases at J; junction bases unmatched: 7. This CDR3 has 17 residues. From germline, CDR1 is SGHTA and CDR2 FQGNSA. This chain's CDR3 is CASSAPGLAGITDTQYF. In nucleotides, the CDR3 is TGTGCCAGCAGCGCCCCGGGACTAGCGGGGATCACAGATACGCAGTATTTT.

V and J are TRBV6-1 and TRBJ1-5; D gene ambiguous. This CDR3 has 15 amino acids. The V gene lost 1 base and the J gene lost 7 bases, with 14 bases spanning the gap. Germline assignment: CDR1 MNHNS and CDR2 SASEGT. The CDR3 bases are TGTGCCAGCAGTGAAGTCGTCTTGCCCAGGCAGCCCCAGCATTTT. This codes for CASSEVVLPRQPQHF.

J is TRBJ2-7 and V is TRBV14, with 7 bases that match TRBD2. Looked up from germline, CDR1 is SGHDN and CDR2 is FVKESK. CDR3 size: 14 residues. The ends lost 0 bases at V and 4 bases at J; junction bases unmatched: 3. The CDR3 bases are TGTGCCAGCAGCCAAGAACGGGGAGGGTACGAGCAGTACTTC. As protein: CASSQERGGYEQYF.

The V and J genes are TRBV6-1 and TRBJ1-2, with a tentative D call TRBD1 (6 bases). The V gene lost 0 bases and the J gene lost 3 bases, with 14 bases spanning the gap. There are 16 residues in the CDR3. CDR1 and CDR2 from the germline V gene are MNHNS and SASEGT. DNA of the CDR3: TGTGCCAGCAGTGAAGCGCTTAGGACAGACCACTATGGCTACACCTTC. It yields the protein CASSEALRTDHYGYTF.

V is TRBV5-6 and J is TRBJ2-7, with unresolved D. The germline V and J ends were trimmed by 0 bases and 7 bases, with 5 bases remaining between them. CDR3 size: 11 residues. Germline V gives CDR1 SGHDT, CDR2 YYEEEE. The CDR3 spells CASSLGLEQYF. The DNA for the CDR3 is TGTGCCAGCAGCTTGGGACTGGAGCAGTACTTC.

J is TRBJ1-2 and V is TRBV30; D call uncertain. The CDR3 spans 13 residues. The V gene lost 2 bases and the J gene lost 7 bases, with 14 bases spanning the gap. CDR1 and CDR2 (germline): GTSNPN, SVGIG (reference sequence). CDR3 DNA: TGTGCCTGGAGTAATGGGTATTCGGGTGGCTACACCTTC. Protein product: CAWSNGYSGGYTF.

The chain employs TRBV10-3 and TRBJ2-5, with TRBD2 as a possible D gene (5 bases). Germline V gene lookup returns CDR1 ENHRY and CDR2 SYGVKD. V dropped 0 bases and J dropped 4 bases, with 33 bases sitting between them. The CDR3 is made up of 22 amino acids. CDR3 in amino acids: CAISESFLKKQGLDLLRETQYF. In DNA form, the CDR3 reads TGTGCCATCAGTGAGTCGTTCCTTAAAAAACAAGGACTTGACCTTTTAAGAGAGACCCAGTACTTC.

The V call is TRBV6-6, the J call TRBJ1-3; D unclear. Germline V CDR1 and CDR2: MNHNY, SVGAGI (reference sequence). This CDR3 spans 14 amino acids. The V end lost 2 bases, the J end lost 2 bases, and 7 bases lay between the germline ends. In DNA, the CDR3 is TGTGCCAGCAGTTACCGGCTGACTGGAAACACCATATATTTT. Its translation is CASSYRLTGNTIYF.

J is TRBJ1-1 and V is TRBV5-6, with TRBD1 matching 11 bases. CDR1 is SGHDT, CDR2 YYEEEE, per germline. V shed 0 bases, J shed 3 bases, and the junction held 4 bases outside the gene matches. CDR3 length: 16 amino acids. The CDR3 loop is CASSLDRDRGYTEAFF. CDR3 nucleotides: TGTGCCAGCAGCTTGGACCGGGACAGGGGGTACACTGAAGCTTTCTTT.

The chain couples TRBV5-8 to TRBJ2-7, with D possibly being TRBD1 (7 bases). Germline V gene lookup returns CDR1 SGHTS and CDR2 YDEGEE. V was cut by 0 bases and J by 7 bases, with 14 bases left in between. The CDR3 consists of 14 residues. This chain's CDR3 is CASSLEEGAVEQYF. CDR3 DNA sequence: TGTGCCAGCAGCTTGGAGGAGGGGGCCGTAGAGCAGTACTTC.

The chain combines TRBV7-8 with TRBJ2-1; 12 bases map to TRBD2. Germline-derived CDR1 and CDR2 are SGHVS and FQNEAQ. The V and J ends lost 0 bases and 7 bases, in that order; junction bases with no gene match: 7. The length of the CDR3 is 17 residues. CDR3 sequence reads: CASSLAGKLAGGNEQFF. The CDR3 nucleotides read TGTGCCAGCAGCTTAGCGGGAAAACTAGCGGGGGGTAATGAGCAGTTCTTC. Full variable domain (missing parts from reference TRBV7-8 and TRBJ2-1): GAGVSQSPRYKVAKRGQDVALRCDPISGHVSLFWYQQALGQGPEFLTYFQNEAQLDKSGLPSDRFFAERPEGSVSTLKIQRTQQEDSAVYLCASSLAGKLAGGNEQFFGPGTRLTVL.

J is TRBJ2-7 and V is TRBV4-1; unclear D gene. Germline-derived CDR1 and CDR2 are MGHRA and YSYEKL. The CDR3 totals 15 residues. The V and J ends lost 0 bases and 0 bases respectively, with 9 bases between them. CDR3 nucleotide sequence: TGCGCCAGCAGCCAAGATGGCGGAAGCTCCTACGAGCAGTACTTC. Its protein product is CASSQDGGSSYEQYF.